Sequencing of this T cell receptor beta chain was carried out in a study of T cells after yellow fever vaccination. With 7 bases removed from V and 10 bases from J, the gap between germline ends came to 7 bases. The CDR3 consists of 8 residues. Germline V gene sequence: CDR1 DFQATT, CDR2 SNEGSKA (reference sequence). TCRdb recomputed calls from the 5' RACE reads with MiXCR, one row per CDR3 protein. Of about 230,000 distinct CDR3 sequences detected, about 7% appear once; the ten largest clones hold roughly 1%. The J gene is TRBJ1-1, the V gene TRBV20-1, with D unresolved. The clonotype comes from a man aged 25 to 40 who received the YFV17D yellow fever vaccine. This material consisted of CD4+ T cells sorted from PBMCs, taken on the day of the yellow fever booster vaccination. Here the CDR3 reads CSGSGAFF. CDR3 coding DNA: TGCAGTGGTTCAGGAGCTTTCTTT.